The 27 T cell receptor beta chains below come from one sample, sequenced in a study of graft-versus-host responses after intestinal transplantation. Their target antigens are unknown. Produced via immunoSEQ multiplex PCR; TCRdb's table is partial and in-frame only. The table has roughly 75,000 clones, roughly 91% seen once. Sequenced material: unstimulated CD4+ T cells sorted from spleen or lymph node cells, taken before intestinal transplant. These receptors came from a human donor who received an intestinal transplant.

The chain links TRBV7-9 to TRBJ2-7; D may be TRBD1 (6 bases). Germline CDR1 SEHNR, CDR2 FQNEAQ (reference sequence). This CDR3 spans 16 amino acids. V lost 6 bases and J 3 bases, leaving 21 bases between the germline ends. The CDR3 loop reads CASSPIRTGSHYEQYF. In DNA form, the CDR3 reads TGTGCCAGCAGTCCAATCCGAACAGGGTCGCACTACGAGCAGTACTTC.

This chain connects TRBV7-9 to TRBJ2-1; the D is unclear. The CDR3 is made up of 14 amino acids. Germline CDR1 is SEHNR and CDR2 is FQNEAQ (reference sequence). V was trimmed by 1 base and J by 3 bases, leaving 7 bases between them. The CDR3: CASSLVGSYNEQFF. In DNA form, the CDR3 reads TGTGCCAGCAGCTTAGTGGGCAGCTACAATGAGCAGTTCTTC.

In this sample, this clone turned up a few times. This CDR3 is CASSGLGQGDYGYTF. DNA for the CDR3: TGCGCCAGCAGTGGGTTAGGGCAGGGGGATTATGGCTACACCTTC. This sequence joins TRBV10-2 and TRBJ1-2; 7 bases line up with TRBD1. Losses at the gene ends were 4 bases for V and 5 bases for J; bases not matched to a gene: 10. The length of the CDR3 is 15 residues. The germline V gene encodes CDR1 WSHSY and CDR2 SAAADI.

The J gene is TRBJ1-5, the V gene TRBV4-3; 7 bases are a match to TRBD1. Unmatched junction bases numbered 9, after V lost 1 base and J lost 0 bases. The CDR3 contains 18 residues. CDR1 is LGHNA, CDR2 YSLEER, per germline. The CDR3, as DNA: TGCGCCAGCAGCCAAGGGGGCAGGGGGACTCCTAGCAATCAGCCCCAGCATTTT. Residues: CASSQGGRGTPSNQPQHF.

In nucleotides, the CDR3 is TGTGCCTGGGGATCCGAAGCGGCTGCAACTAATGAAAAACTGTTTTTT. Its translation: CAWGSEAAATNEKLFF. The chain carries TRBV30 and TRBJ1-4; D remains ambiguous. This CDR3 comprises 16 residues. The germline gives CDR1 GTSNPN, CDR2 SVGIG (reference sequence). With 5 bases removed from V and 0 bases from J, the gap between germline ends came to 16 bases.

The genes are TRBV5-1 and TRBJ1-1; D is unclear. CDR1 SGHRS and CDR2 YFSETQ come from the germline V gene. The CDR3 spans 12 residues. Trimming stripped 0 bases from V and 4 bases from J, with 4 bases between. CDR3 coding DNA: TGCGCCAGCAGCTTGGGGAGCACTGAAGCTTTCTTT. It codes for CASSLGSTEAFF. Variable domain in full (rest from reference TRBV5-1 and TRBJ1-1): KAGVTQTPRYLIKTRGQQVTLSCSPISGHRSVSWYQQTPGQGLQFLFEYFSETQRNKGNFPGRFSGRQFSNSRSEMNVSTLELGDSALYLCASSLGSTEAFFGQGTRLTVV.

The chain combines TRBV4-3 with TRBJ1-2, with 8 positions matching TRBD1. Per germline, CDR1 LGHNA and CDR2 YSLEER. The junction had 2 bases not matched to a gene; V was cut back by 5 bases and J by 0 bases. There are 14 residues in the CDR3. The CDR3 region is CASSWDRSNYGYTF. CDR3 in DNA: TGCGCCAGCAGCTGGGACAGGTCTAACTATGGCTACACCTTC.

The count of this clone is one. This chain's CDR3 is CASSFLRDRETLHF. Written as DNA, the CDR3 is TGTGCCAGCAGTTTTTTAAGGGACAGGGAGACCCTCCACTTT. The chain employs TRBV27 and TRBJ1-6; 9 positions match TRBD1. V was clipped by 3 bases and J by 14 bases; unmatched bases: 8. Germline V gene sequence: CDR1 MNHEY, CDR2 SMNVEV (reference sequence). The CDR3 has 14 amino acids.

CDR3 residues: CATGQGLTDTQYF. The DNA for the CDR3 is TGCGCCACCGGGCAGGGACTCACAGATACGCAGTATTTT. The rearrangement uses TRBV4-3 and TRBJ2-3; a possible D gene is TRBD2 (6 bases). CDR1 and CDR2 from the germline V gene are LGHNA and YSLEER. Between the trimmed V and J ends, which lost 10 bases and 2 bases, there was a span of 13 bases. The CDR3 totals 13 residues.

This sequence joins TRBV6-1 and TRBJ2-3; possible D gene TRBD1, 7 bases. Trimming removed 8 bases from V and 2 bases from J, with 23 bases in between. CDR3 length equals 17 residues. Per the germline V gene, CDR1 is MNHNS and CDR2 is SASEGT. The DNA for the CDR3 is TGTGCCAGCGGTGGGGACAGACTAGGAGGCCCCACAGATACGCAGTATTTT. Encoded protein: CASGGDRLGGPTDTQYF.

In its sample, this clone was seen once. The chain uses TRBV27 and TRBJ1-2; D is possibly TRBD1 (5 bases). V was trimmed by 5 bases and J by 4 bases, leaving 14 bases between them. The CDR3 loop spans 14 amino acids. Germline V gene sequence: CDR1 MNHEY, CDR2 SMNVEV (reference sequence). CDR3 DNA sequence: TGTGCCAGCAGTCCCTCGCAAGGGGCCTATGGCTACACCTTC. Translation: CASSPSQGAYGYTF.

This chain connects TRBV27 to TRBJ2-7; no clear D. Germline assignment: CDR1 MNHEY and CDR2 SMNVEV (reference sequence). The length of the CDR3 is 14 residues. Between the trimmed V and J ends, which lost 5 bases and 0 bases, there was a span of 11 bases. The CDR3 loop is CASSHGSSSYEQYF. Here the CDR3 DNA reads TGTGCCAGCAGTCACGGGTCTTCCTCCTACGAGCAGTACTTC.

The chain combines TRBV11-3 with TRBJ2-7, with 7 positions matching TRBD1. CDR3 length equals 15 residues. Germline CDR1 SGHNT, CDR2 YENEEA. Trimming at V came to 0 bases and at J to 1 base, leaving 3 bases not matched to a gene. CDR3 sequence: CASSLEGGYSYEQYF. CDR3 nucleotides: TGTGCCAGCAGCTTAGAAGGGGGCTATTCCTACGAGCAGTACTTC.

This sequence joins TRBV7-2 and TRBJ2-1, with D perhaps TRBD2 (5 bases). This CDR3 has 14 residues. Germline assignment: CDR1 SGHTA and CDR2 FQGNSA. Deletions cut 4 bases from V and 10 bases from J, with 17 bases between. The CDR3 DNA reads TGTGCCAGCAGCTCTCTGCCGGGGTCCAAGGAGCAGTTCTTC. Translating it yields CASSSLPGSKEQFF.

The chain carries TRBV19 and TRBJ1-5; TRBD1 matches 8 bases. With V trimmed by 3 bases and J by 0 bases, 4 bases remained unmatched. The CDR3 extends over 16 amino acids. In germline, CDR1 is LNHDA, CDR2 SQIVND (reference sequence). CDR3 nucleotide sequence: TGTGCCAGTAGTATCGGGACAGGCTATAGCAATCAGCCCCAGCATTTT. The encoded protein is CASSIGTGYSNQPQHF.

A few counts support this clone. The genes are TRBV5-1 and TRBJ2-5, with D maybe TRBD1 (6 bases). This CDR3 has 15 amino acids. Trimming removed 4 bases at V and 4 bases at J, with 17 bases between. Germline assignment: CDR1 SGHRS and CDR2 YFSETQ. The CDR3 bases are TGCGCCAGCAGCATAAATACAGGGACCTCAGAGACCCAGTACTTC. This gives the protein CASSINTGTSETQYF.

The V gene is TRBV11-2, the J gene TRBJ2-7, with D possibly TRBD2 on 5 matching bases. The germline CDR1 and CDR2 sequences are SGHAT and FQNNGV. The V and J ends lost 1 base and 2 bases respectively, with 15 bases between them. CDR3 length: 16 residues. The CDR3 DNA follows: TGTGCCAGCAGCTTAGTAAGCGGTTGGGAGACCTACGAGCAGTACTTC. Encoded protein: CASSLVSGWETYEQYF.

The chain recombines TRBV21-1 with TRBJ1-2. TRBV21-1 is shown as a pseudogene. CDR3 length: 10 residues. The CDR3 DNA is TGTGCCAGCAGCAAAAGCAACGTCACCTTC. As protein: CASSKSNVTF.

This chain joins TRBV7-2 and TRBJ2-3, with D tentatively TRBD1 (5 bases). V dropped 0 bases and J dropped 3 bases, with 7 bases sitting between them. The length of the CDR3 is 14 residues. Germline V CDR1 and CDR2: SGHTA, FQGNSA. Here the CDR3 reads CASSLAPGTDTQYF. CDR3 DNA: TGTGCCAGCAGCTTAGCGCCAGGGACAGATACGCAGTATTTT.

This sequence joins TRBV30 and TRBJ2-1; the D gene is possibly TRBD2 (6 bases). V was cut by 5 bases and J by 10 bases, with 12 bases left in between. Per the germline V gene, CDR1 is GTSNPN and CDR2 is SVGIG (reference sequence). This CDR3 contains 11 residues. The DNA of the CDR3 is TGTGCCTGGGAAAATCTAGCGGAGCAGTTCTTC. Encoded protein: CAWENLAEQFF.

The chain is built from TRBV19 and TRBJ2-1, with 7 bases lining up with TRBD1. The CDR3 loop spans 15 amino acids. Trimming cost V 5 bases and J 3 bases; bases outside gene matches: 7. The V gene's germline CDR1 is LNHDA and CDR2 SQIVND (reference sequence). The CDR3 loop reads CASSLTGTDYNEQFF. The CDR3 DNA reads as TGTGCCAGTAGTCTCACCGGGACAGACTACAATGAGCAGTTCTTC.

This chain connects TRBV19 to TRBJ1-4, with D possibly matching TRBD1 (5 bases). Looked up from germline, CDR1 is LNHDA and CDR2 is SQIVND (reference sequence). The CDR3 spans 14 residues. The ends were cut back, 3 bases at V and 5 bases at J, with 10 bases in the middle. CDR3 nucleotides: TGTGCCAGTAGTATCGACAGTTTCAATGAAAAACTGTTTTTT. Encoded protein: CASSIDSFNEKLFF.

The chain combines TRBV4-3 with TRBJ2-7, with TRBD2 matching 14 bases. From germline, CDR1 is LGHNA and CDR2 YSLEER. The CDR3 runs 15 residues. The V gene end was trimmed by 3 bases and the J gene end by 7 bases; junction bases not matched to a gene: 5. CDR3: CASSHGTSGGNEQYF. In nucleotides, the CDR3 is TGCGCCAGCAGCCATGGGACTAGCGGGGGTAATGAGCAGTACTTC.

CDR3 sequence reads: CASKRVSGGMNTEAFF. The CDR3 nucleotides read TGTGCCAGCAAACGAGTATCCGGGGGGATGAACACTGAAGCTTTCTTT. This chain joins TRBV7-9 and TRBJ1-1, with D possibly TRBD1 on 5 matching bases. This CDR3 is 16 amino acids long. V was trimmed by 7 bases and J by 0 bases, leaving 18 bases between them. The germline V gene encodes CDR1 SEHNR and CDR2 FQNEAQ (reference sequence).

Only a few counts were recorded for this clone. J is TRBJ1-1 and V is TRBV10-3; the D gene is possibly TRBD1 (5 bases). CDR3 size: 15 residues. CDR1 is ENHRY and CDR2 is SYGVKD in the germline V gene. Trimming left V 0 bases short and J 2 bases short, with 10 bases between. This chain's CDR3 is CAISESDRINTEAFF. The DNA for the CDR3 is TGTGCCATCAGTGAGTCAGACAGAATCAACACTGAAGCTTTCTTT.

CDR3 sequence reads: CASNAEGTFANTGELFF. In DNA form, the CDR3 reads TGTGCCAGTAACGCAGAGGGGACATTCGCGAACACCGGGGAGCTGTTTTTT. The V gene is TRBV19, the J gene TRBJ2-2; D might be TRBD1 (6 bases). The germline V and J ends were trimmed by 7 bases and 0 bases, with 18 bases remaining between them. The V gene's germline CDR1 is LNHDA and CDR2 SQIVND (reference sequence). CDR3 length: 17 amino acids.

The rearrangement links TRBV2 to TRBJ1-1; TRBD1 matches 11 bases. The V gene's germline CDR1 is SNHLY and CDR2 FYNNEI. The CDR3 is 14 residues long. The V gene end was trimmed by 6 bases and the J gene end by 1 base; junction bases not matched to a gene: 1. The CDR3 DNA reads as TGTGCCAGCAGCGGACAGGGGGCGAACACTGAAGCTTTCTTT. It specifies CASSGQGANTEAFF.